The clone carrying this TCR beta chain was counted at least ten times. The entry originates in a study of blood T cells in healthy people across ages. With V trimmed by 3 bases and J by 1 base, 7 bases remained unmatched. CDR3 length: 16 residues. The V gene's germline CDR1 is SGDLS and CDR2 YYNGEE. Sample-barcoded 5' priming and a J-beta primer mix drove a second PCR of 7 to 11 cycles. Using its own MiXCR run on the 5' RACE reads, TCRdb lists one record per CDR3 protein. The table records about 840,000 distinct CDR3 sequences, about 27% of them present only once. This same sample was also taken into another study, of T cells of mothers and their children.

The sequenced sample consisted of blood. The origin of this receptor is a woman in her thirties or forties in good health. The V call is TRBV9, the J call TRBJ2-5, with TRBD2 matching 9 bases. The CDR3 DNA reads TGTGCCAGCAGCGCCTCCGCGGGGGGGCCCCAAGAGACCCAGTACTTC. Amino acid sequence: CASSASAGGPQETQYF.